This T cell receptor beta chain emerged from a study of cytomegalovirus exposure and HLA in healthy donors. The V end was cut by 1 base, the J end by 8 bases, with 12 bases between. The germline gives CDR1 SGHRS, CDR2 YFSETQ. There are 13 residues in the CDR3. Study results and caveats: Across donors, most TCRs were seen rarely, yet some public ones were widespread. Sequencing depth across donors, presence/absence analyses assumed, was roughly uniform.

On this clone: As yet, its antigen is unknown.

The PCR contained 60 Vbeta and 13 Jbeta primers. The protocol was immunoSEQ multiplex PCR, while the TCRdb copy is restricted to in-frame clones and leaves out a portion. The sample includes fewer than 150,000 clones, about 73% of them seen just once. The receptor was derived from a woman in her 40s in good health and CMV-seropositive. This chain links TRBV5-1 with TRBJ1-2; D not certain. Sequenced sample: PBMCs. The CDR3 here is CASSLLSEAGYTF. The CDR3 nucleotides read TGCGCCAGCAGCTTGTTGTCCGAGGCCGGCTACACCTTC.